This TCR beta chain was profiled in a study of blood T cell repertoires in COVID-19 (dated by TCRdb to the early 2020s). Study-wide context: Samples covering the acute and convalescent phases of COVID-19 were provided by collaborators in the United States, Italy and Spain. The sample metadata nearly always contained a de-identified subject ID, COVID-19 status, age in years and sex. The repertoires were made available in a free public database intended to serve as a resource for research on the immune response to SARS-CoV-2. The samples were drawn from two sources: the first 160 participants of the ongoing ImmuneRACE study, and 1,254 subjects contributed by 6 global collaborators. The prospective study material was composed of cDNA or gDNA derived from T cells, B-cell-depleted T cells, or PBMCs. Subjects who had been exposed to COVID-19, were actively infected with it, or had recovered from it provided the deeply sampled blood TCRbeta repertoires that made up the dataset. HLA class I and class II types, where available, came from metadata supplied by the sample provider rather than from assay-based typing.

The CDR3 starts with the cysteine, ends with the phenylalanine, and has 15 residues. The DNA shown is the 45-base CDR3, in frame from base 1. V loses 4 bases of germline sequence and J loses 0 bases, and the interval between the two ends is 12 bases. As encoded in the germline V gene, CDR1 is SNHLY while CDR2 is FYNNEI. TCRbeta CDR3 regions were amplified from genomic DNA by means of the immunoSEQ Assay, a bias-controlled multiplex PCR. The original methods were these. The number of nucleated cells in each sample was estimated by amplification of reference gene primers within the assay. To quantify the absolute abundance of each unique TCRbeta CDR3 rearrangement, sequence reads were collapsed and filtered. For each sample, productive Simpson clonality was calculated as the square root of Simpson's diversity index over productive rearrangements. In TCRdb, the immuneACCESS table is reduced to in-frame sequences with V and J assigned. These tables do not hold every clone; where another copy was compared, an unresolved V gene accounts for under half, and the others remain unexplained. The V and J calls and the clone size are those of that table, but D and trimming were determined from the DNA. The sample table shows fewer than 400,000 clones, and over 75% are seen once. About 5% of the sample is held by the ten biggest clonotypes.

Worth noting for this clone: Its antigen is currently not known. It has no much larger one-base neighbor in the sample; base qualities were not kept.

Enrolling through a virtual design, the prospective study's participants ranged in age from about 18 to 89 years and lived across 20 to 25 United States geographic areas. In the prospective study, participants were assigned to cohorts based on the clinical history participants reported in a screening survey and a study questionnaire. Recovered participants in ImmuneRACE Cohort 3 were defined by two consecutive negative NP/OP PCR tests, clearance by a healthcare professional, or resolution of symptoms. In the prospective study, mobile phlebotomists collected whole blood, serum and a nasopharyngeal or oropharyngeal swab from each participant. Participants in the prospective study had the option to provide additional blood draws and questionnaires over a roughly two-month period. Before DNA extraction, blood samples from the prospective study were shipped at room temperature or frozen. Beyond this particular receptor, the publication reports: The amount of clinical and demographic metadata varied by source and participant and was provided uncurated.

The TCR comes from a man aged 30 to 39 who had recovered from COVID-19. Sequenced input: PBMCs or T cells enriched from blood (not recorded which). The chain links TRBV2 with TRBJ1-2, with the D gene not confidently named. The CDR3 reads as follows: CASSATRSSNYGYTF. Read as DNA, the sequence is TGTGCCAGCAGTGCCACCAGATCCTCTAACTATGGCTACACCTTC.